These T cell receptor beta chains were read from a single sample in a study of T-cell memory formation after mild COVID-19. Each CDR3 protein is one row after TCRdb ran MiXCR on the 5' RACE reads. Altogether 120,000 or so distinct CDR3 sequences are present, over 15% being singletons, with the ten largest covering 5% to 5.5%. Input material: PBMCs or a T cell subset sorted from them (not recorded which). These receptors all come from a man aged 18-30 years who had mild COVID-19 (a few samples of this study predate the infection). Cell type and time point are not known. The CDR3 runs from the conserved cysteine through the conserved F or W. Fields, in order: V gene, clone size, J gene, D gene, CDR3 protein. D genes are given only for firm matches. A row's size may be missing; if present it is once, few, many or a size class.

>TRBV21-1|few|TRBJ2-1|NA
CAGEWERGF
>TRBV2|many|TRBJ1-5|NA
CASSATGNDQPQHF
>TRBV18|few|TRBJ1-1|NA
CASSLPSWMNTEAFF
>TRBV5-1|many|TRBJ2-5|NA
CASSPLGVQETQYF
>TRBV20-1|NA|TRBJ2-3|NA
CSARDTGGTDTQYF
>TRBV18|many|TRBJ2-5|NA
CASSPGVLETQYF
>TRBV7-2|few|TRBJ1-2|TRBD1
CASSLNEGAYGYTF
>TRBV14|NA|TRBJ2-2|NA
CASRRTGTTGELFF
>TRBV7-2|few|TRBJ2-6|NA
CASSELSGANVLTF
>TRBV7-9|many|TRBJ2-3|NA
CASSGRGSTDTQYF
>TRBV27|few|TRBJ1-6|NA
CASSFNGADSPLHF
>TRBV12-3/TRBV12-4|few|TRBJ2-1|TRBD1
CASSWAPRGRNEQFF
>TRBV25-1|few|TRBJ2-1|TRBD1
CASSDWTGSYNEQFF
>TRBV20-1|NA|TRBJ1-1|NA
CSAETTGDMNTEAFF
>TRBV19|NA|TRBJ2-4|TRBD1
CASSIPGQGGKNIQYF
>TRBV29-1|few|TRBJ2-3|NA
CSVRRAWDTDTQYF
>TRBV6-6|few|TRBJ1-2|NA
CASSYSSEDYGYTF
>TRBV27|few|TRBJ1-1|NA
CASSADGPNTEAFF
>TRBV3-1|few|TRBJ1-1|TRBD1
CASSQDHFKGANTEAFF
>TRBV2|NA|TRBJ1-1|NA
CASSEYGTEAFF
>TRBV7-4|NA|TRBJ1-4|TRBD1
CASSSSPGTGEEKLFF
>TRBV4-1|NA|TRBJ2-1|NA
CASSHNSEGYEQFF
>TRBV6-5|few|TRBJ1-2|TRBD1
CASRFLTGSYGYTF
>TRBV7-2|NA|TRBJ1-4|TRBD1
CASSSRGQQKLFF
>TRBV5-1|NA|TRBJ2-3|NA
CASSLELNTQYF
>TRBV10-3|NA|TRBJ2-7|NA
CAITTGNGYEQYF
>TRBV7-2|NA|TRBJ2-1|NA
CASSTLASVRGEQFF
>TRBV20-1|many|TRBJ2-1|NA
CSARTGISSGEQFF
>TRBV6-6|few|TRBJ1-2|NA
CATTQGSNYGYTF
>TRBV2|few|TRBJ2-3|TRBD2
CASKPGTSSTDTQYF
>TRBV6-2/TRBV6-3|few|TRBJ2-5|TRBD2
CATRRSGGTGETQYF
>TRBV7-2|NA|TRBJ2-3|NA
CASSLYGVGSTDTQYF
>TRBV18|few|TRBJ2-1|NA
CASSPVDSDNEQFF
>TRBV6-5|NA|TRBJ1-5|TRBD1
CASSSRTGQGGQPQHF
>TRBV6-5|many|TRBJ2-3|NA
CASSPGVDTQYF
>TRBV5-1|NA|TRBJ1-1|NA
CASSEVMNTEAFF